This TCR beta chain stems from a study of PD-1 blockade in classical Hodgkin lymphoma. As to this clone: Its specificity is not known.

Here immunoSEQ multiplex PCR was the method, and the copy in TCRdb shows in-frame clones only, minus some. The sample has about 64,000 clones, more than 80% seen once. Study observations and caveats: Baseline diversity resembling that of newly diagnosed patients was seen in complete responders. There remain no defined causes for the repertoire differences, which possibly reflect disease activity or prior therapy. Newly diagnosed patients had baseline TCR diversity that was reportedly lower than that of healthy donors.

Germline assignment: CDR1 SGDLS and CDR2 YYNGEE. This CDR3 is 14 amino acids long. V was pared by 0 bases and J by 3 bases, with 10 bases between. Time point meaning: cycle 4 day 1 (C4D1), after 6 weeks of nivolumab. All the patients suffered relapse after autologous stem cell transplantation, and brentuximab vedotin exposure differed. The chain links TRBV9 to TRBJ2-7; D call uncertain. The sequencing used peripheral blood mononuclear cells (PBMCs), collected before the fourth cycle of nivolumab. This sequence originates from a human donor with classical Hodgkin lymphoma. The CDR3 region has the DNA TGTGCCAGCAGCGTAGCTGAGGCGAGCTACGAGCAGTACTTC. This sequence encodes CASSVAEASYEQYF.